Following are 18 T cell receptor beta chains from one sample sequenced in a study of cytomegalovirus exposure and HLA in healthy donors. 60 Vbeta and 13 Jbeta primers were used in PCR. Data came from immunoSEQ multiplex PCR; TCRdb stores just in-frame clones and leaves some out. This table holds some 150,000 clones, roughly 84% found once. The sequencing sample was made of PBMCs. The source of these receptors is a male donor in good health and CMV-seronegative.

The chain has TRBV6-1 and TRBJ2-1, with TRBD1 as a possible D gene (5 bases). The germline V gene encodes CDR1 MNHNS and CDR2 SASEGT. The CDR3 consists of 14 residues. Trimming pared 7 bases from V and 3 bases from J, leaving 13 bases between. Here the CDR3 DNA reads TGTGCCAGCAACGTTCTGCAGGGCTACAATGAGCAGTTCTTC. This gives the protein CASNVLQGYNEQFF.

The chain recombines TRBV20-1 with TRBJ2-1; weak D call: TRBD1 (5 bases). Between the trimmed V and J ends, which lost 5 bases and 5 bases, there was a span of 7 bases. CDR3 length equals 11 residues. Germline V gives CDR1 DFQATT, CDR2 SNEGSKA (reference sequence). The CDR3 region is CSAYRNNEQFF. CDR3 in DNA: TGCAGTGCTTACAGGAACAATGAGCAGTTCTTC.

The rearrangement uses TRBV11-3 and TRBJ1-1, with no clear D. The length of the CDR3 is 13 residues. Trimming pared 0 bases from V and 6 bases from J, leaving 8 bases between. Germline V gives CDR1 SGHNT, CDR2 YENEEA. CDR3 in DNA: TGTGCCAGCAGCTTAGACCCGCAGGCTGAAGCTTTCTTT. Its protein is CASSLDPQAEAFF.

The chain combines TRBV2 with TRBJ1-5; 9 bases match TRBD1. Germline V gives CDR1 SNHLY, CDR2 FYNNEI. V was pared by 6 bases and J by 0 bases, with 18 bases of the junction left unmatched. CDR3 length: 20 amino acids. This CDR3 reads CASSRLGGDRDAYSNQPQHF. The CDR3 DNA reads TGTGCCAGCAGCCGACTGGGAGGGGACAGGGATGCATATAGCAATCAGCCCCAGCATTTT.

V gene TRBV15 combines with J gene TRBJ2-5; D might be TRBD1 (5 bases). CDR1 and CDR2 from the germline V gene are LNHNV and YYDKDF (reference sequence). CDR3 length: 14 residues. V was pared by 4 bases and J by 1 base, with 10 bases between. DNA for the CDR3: TGTGCCACCAGCAATCCCGACAGCCAAGAGACCCAGTACTTC. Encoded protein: CATSNPDSQETQYF.

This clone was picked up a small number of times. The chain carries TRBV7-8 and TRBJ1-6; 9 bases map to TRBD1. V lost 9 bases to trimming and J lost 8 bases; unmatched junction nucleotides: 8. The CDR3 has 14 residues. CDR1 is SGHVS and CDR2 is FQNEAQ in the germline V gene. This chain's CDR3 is CASSLQGADSPLHF. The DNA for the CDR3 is TGTGCCAGTTCGTTACAGGGGGCTGATTCACCCCTCCACTTT.

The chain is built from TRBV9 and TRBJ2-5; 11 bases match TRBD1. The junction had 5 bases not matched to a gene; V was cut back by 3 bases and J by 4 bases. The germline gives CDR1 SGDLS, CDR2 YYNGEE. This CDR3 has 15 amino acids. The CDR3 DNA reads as TGTGCCAGCAGCGATCCGGGACAGGGGGTAGAGACCCAGTACTTC. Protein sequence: CASSDPGQGVETQYF.

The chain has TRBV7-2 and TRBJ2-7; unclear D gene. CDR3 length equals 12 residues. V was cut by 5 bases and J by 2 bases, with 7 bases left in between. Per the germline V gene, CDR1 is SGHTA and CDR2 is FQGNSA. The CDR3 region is CASSQTAYEQYF. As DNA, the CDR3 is TGTGCCAGCAGCCAAACGGCCTACGAGCAGTACTTC.

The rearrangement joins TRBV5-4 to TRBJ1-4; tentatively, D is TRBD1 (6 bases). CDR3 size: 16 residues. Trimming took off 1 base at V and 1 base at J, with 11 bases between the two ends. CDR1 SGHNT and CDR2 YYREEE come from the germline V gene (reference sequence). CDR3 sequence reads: CASSLQGTETNEKLFF. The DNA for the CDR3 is TGTGCCAGCAGCTTGCAGGGGACGGAAACTAATGAAAAACTGTTTTTT.

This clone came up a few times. CDR3 sequence (DNA): TGTGCTAGTGCCGCGAGTGATAGCAATCAGCCCCAGCATTTT. It specifies CASAASDSNQPQHF. The genes are TRBV12-5 and TRBJ1-5; D gene ambiguous. The germline V gene has CDR1 LGHNT and CDR2 FRNRAP. Between the trimmed V and J ends, which lost 7 bases and 0 bases, there was a span of 10 bases. This CDR3 has 14 amino acids.

The CDR3 nucleotides read TGTGCCAGCTCACGGGGGGACAGGGAGCAAGAGACCCAGTACTTC. This sequence encodes CASSRGDREQETQYF. The chain combines TRBV18 with TRBJ2-5; 9 nucleotides agree with TRBD1. J gave up 2 bases and V 4 bases, and 5 bases lay outside the gene matches. The CDR3 has 15 amino acids. Germline V CDR1 and CDR2: KGHSH, LQKENI. Drawing the rest from reference TRBV18 and TRBJ2-5, the complete variable domain is NAGVMQNPRHLVRRRGQEARLRCSPMKGHSHVYWYRQLPEEGLKFMVYLQKENIIDESGMPKERFSAEFPKEGPSILRIQQVVRGDSAAYFCASSRGDREQETQYFGPGTRLLVL.

The CDR3 here is CASSSGTGGYEQYF. The CDR3, as DNA: TGTGCCAGTAGCTCCGGGACAGGGGGCTACGAGCAGTACTTC. The chain links TRBV19 to TRBJ2-7, with 11 bases fitting TRBD1. CDR1 LNHDA and CDR2 SQIVND come from the germline V gene (reference sequence). V was pared by 6 bases and J by 3 bases, with 4 bases of the junction left unmatched. The CDR3 is 14 amino acids.

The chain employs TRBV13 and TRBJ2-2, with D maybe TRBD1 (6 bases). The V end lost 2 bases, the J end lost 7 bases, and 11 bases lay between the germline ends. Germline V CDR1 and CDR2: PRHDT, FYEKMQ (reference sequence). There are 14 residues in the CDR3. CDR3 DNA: TGTGCCAGCAGCTTATCAGGGGCTTACGGGGAGCTGTTTTTT. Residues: CASSLSGAYGELFF.

The CDR3 is CASSEGGLGNSPLHF. Here the CDR3 DNA reads TGTGCCAGCAGTGAAGGCGGGTTGGGTAATTCACCCCTCCACTTT. The V and J genes are TRBV6-1 and TRBJ1-6; D not resolved. The germline V and J ends were trimmed by 1 base and 6 bases, with 10 bases remaining between them. Germline V gene data show CDR1 as MNHNS and CDR2 as SASEGT. The CDR3 contains 15 residues.

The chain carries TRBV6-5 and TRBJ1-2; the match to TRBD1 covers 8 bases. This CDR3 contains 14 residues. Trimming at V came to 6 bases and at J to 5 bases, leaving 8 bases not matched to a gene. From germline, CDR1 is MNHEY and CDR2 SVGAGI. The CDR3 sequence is CASSPSDRVYGYTF. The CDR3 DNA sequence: TGTGCCAGCAGCCCCTCGGACAGGGTTTATGGCTACACCTTC.

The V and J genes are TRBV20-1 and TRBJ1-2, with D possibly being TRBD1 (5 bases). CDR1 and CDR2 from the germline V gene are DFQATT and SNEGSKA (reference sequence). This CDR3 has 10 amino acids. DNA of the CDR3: TGCAGCCCCTGGGGGGGTGGCTACACCTTC. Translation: CSPWGGGYTF.

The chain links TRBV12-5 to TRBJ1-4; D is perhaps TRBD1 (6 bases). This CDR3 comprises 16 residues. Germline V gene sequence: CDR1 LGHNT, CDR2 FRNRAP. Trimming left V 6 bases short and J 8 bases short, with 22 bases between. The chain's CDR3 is CASGQNLGGGGEKLFF. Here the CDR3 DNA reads TGTGCTAGTGGCCAGAACTTGGGGGGGGGCGGCGAAAAACTGTTTTTT.

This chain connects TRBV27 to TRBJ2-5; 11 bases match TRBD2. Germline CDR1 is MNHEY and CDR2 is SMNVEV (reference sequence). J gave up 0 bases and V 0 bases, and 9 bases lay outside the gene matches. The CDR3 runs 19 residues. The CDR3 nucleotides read TGTGCCAGCAGTTTATCCCAGGCCAGGACTAGCGGGCACCAAGAGACCCAGTACTTC. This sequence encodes CASSLSQARTSGHQETQYF.